These 21 T cell receptor beta chains were all obtained from the same sample, sequenced in a study of CD8+ T cells in alopecia areata. TCR sequencing used cDNA made by reverse transcription of extracted RNA. Sequencing was performed with immunoSEQ multiplex PCR; in TCRdb, only in-frame clones are kept and a portion is missing. The data contain some 11,000 clones, approximately 59% of them singletons. Lesional scalp tissue (obtained by punch biopsy) and peripheral blood were collected from alopecia areata patients. This material consisted of skin, taken at week 0. These receptor sequences come from a human donor with alopecia areata.

The chain recombines TRBV11-2 with TRBJ1-1; no clear D. V lost 5 bases and J lost 5, with 12 bases in between. The CDR3 consists of 13 residues. The germline CDR1 and CDR2 sequences are SGHAT and FQNNGV. The CDR3 DNA sequence: TGTGCCAGCAGCCCCGAGGCAGGAACTGAAGCTTTCTTT. Its translation is CASSPEAGTEAFF.

V usage is TRBV5-1 and J usage is TRBJ2-3; D perhaps matches TRBD2 (5 bases). The CDR3 is made up of 16 amino acids. Trimming shortened V by 3 bases and J by 4 bases, and 18 bases separated the two germline ends. The germline CDR1 and CDR2 sequences are SGHRS and YFSETQ. As DNA, the CDR3 is TGCGCCAGCAGCTCCTGGACTGGAGGTTCCGCAGATACGCAGTATTTT. Protein: CASSSWTGGSADTQYF.

This clone is medium-sized by share. J is TRBJ1-1 and V is TRBV11-2; no clear D gene. V was clipped by 1 base and J by 1 base, with 13 bases between them. Germline V lookup: CDR1 SGHAT, CDR2 FQNNGV. The CDR3 consists of 16 residues. The DNA of the CDR3 is TGTGCCAGCAGCTTAGGTCTGAGAGAACGGAACACTGAAGCTTTCTTT. Amino acids: CASSLGLRERNTEAFF.

The chain couples TRBV30 to TRBJ1-2, with D unclear. The CDR3 is 11 residues long. The V end was cut by 2 bases, the J end by 7 bases, with 8 bases between. Looked up from germline, CDR1 is GTSNPN and CDR2 is SVGIG (reference sequence). The CDR3 bases are TGTGCCTGGAGTCGCGAATCTGGCTACACCTTC. This sequence encodes CAWSRESGYTF.

The chain joins TRBV6-1 to TRBJ2-7; 9 nucleotides line up with TRBD2. The CDR3 covers 15 residues. Germline CDR1 MNHNS, CDR2 SASEGT. After removal of 1 base from V and 2 bases from J, the junction contained 3 bases not matched to a gene. CDR3 nucleotides: TGTGCCAGCAGTGAAGAAGCGGGGGGAGCCTACGAGCAGTACTTC. Translating gives CASSEEAGGAYEQYF.

The chain recombines TRBV5-4 with TRBJ1-2; D is unresolved. The CDR3 length is 15 residues. The V end lost 4 bases, the J end lost 2 bases, and 15 bases lay between the germline ends. Germline lookup yields CDR1 SGHNT and CDR2 YYREEE (reference sequence). For the CDR3, the DNA is TGTGCCAGCAGCCCCTGGGCCAGCGCGAACTATGGCTACACCTTC. Protein product: CASSPWASANYGYTF.

J is TRBJ2-5 and V is TRBV7-2, with TRBD2 matching over 10 bases. Near its end, the DNA agrees better with TRBJ2-7, so the J call may be wrong. This CDR3 is built from 15 residues. The V gene's germline CDR1 is SGHTA and CDR2 FQGNSA. DNA for the CDR3: TGTGCCAGCAGCTCACCGGGACTAGCGCCCTACGAGCAGTACTTC. This translates into CASSSPGLAPYEQYF.

The rearrangement links TRBV10-1 to TRBJ2-3, with D perhaps TRBD2 (6 bases). V lost 0 bases to trimming and J lost 7 bases, with 17 bases between them. The V gene's germline CDR1 is WNHNN and CDR2 SYGVQD (reference sequence). The CDR3 sequence is 16 residues long. The CDR3: CASSESVAGLGNTQYF. For the CDR3, the DNA is TGCGCCAGCAGTGAGTCGGTTGCGGGGTTGGGAAATACGCAGTATTTT.

The sample holds a few counts of this clone. The chain combines TRBV7-9 with TRBJ1-2, with 10 bases fitting TRBD1. Germline CDR1 and CDR2: SEHNR and FQNEAQ (reference sequence). The junction had 2 bases not matched to a gene; V was cut back by 2 bases and J by 2 bases. The CDR3 extends over 15 amino acids. DNA for the CDR3: TGTGCCAGCAGCTTAAAGGGACAGGGGAACTATGGCTACACCTTC. It yields the protein CASSLKGQGNYGYTF.

A few counts support this clone. The rearrangement joins TRBV10-3 to TRBJ1-1, with D maybe TRBD1 (5 bases). CDR3 length: 15 residues. Germline V gene lookup returns CDR1 ENHRY and CDR2 SYGVKD. Trimming removed 10 bases at V and 1 base at J, with 19 bases between. CDR3 sequence (DNA): TGTGCCAAGAAAGGACCAGGGACGCAGAACACTGAAGCTTTCTTT. Translation gives CAKKGPGTQNTEAFF.

The V gene is TRBV15, the J gene TRBJ2-1, with 8 bases matching TRBD2. Trimming at V came to 1 base and at J to 7 bases, leaving 9 bases not matched to a gene. The germline gives CDR1 LNHNV, CDR2 YYDKDF (reference sequence). The CDR3 covers 16 residues. The CDR3 nucleotides are TGTGCCACCAGCAGAGGGGAGGGAGCGGGAGATAATGAGCAGTTCTTC. Protein product: CATSRGEGAGDNEQFF.

This clone turned up a few times. The genes are TRBV6-6 and TRBJ2-2, with D unresolved. V lost 0 bases, J lost 5 bases, and 10 bases lay in between. The CDR3 covers 15 residues. In germline, CDR1 is MNHNY, CDR2 SVGAGI (reference sequence). CDR3 bases: TGTGCCAGCAGTTACTCTTACCTAAGTACCGGGGAGCTGTTTTTT. Translated, it gives CASSYSYLSTGELFF.

This chain links TRBV9 with TRBJ2-7; TRBD2 matches at 9 bases. This CDR3 is built from 15 residues. With 3 bases clipped from V and 3 bases from J, the junction kept 7 bases outside the gene matches. Germline V gives CDR1 SGDLS, CDR2 YYNGEE. This CDR3 is CASSAGTSIGYEQYF. The CDR3 coding sequence is TGTGCCAGCAGCGCCGGGACTAGCATTGGCTACGAGCAGTACTTC.

The genes are TRBV18 and TRBJ1-1; no firm D call. This CDR3 contains 14 residues. Germline V gene sequence: CDR1 KGHSH, CDR2 LQKENI. With 1 base removed from V and 1 base from J, the gap between germline ends came to 7 bases. Here the CDR3 DNA reads TGTGCCAGCTCACCACTTGGGCAGAACACTGAAGCTTTCTTT. It translates to CASSPLGQNTEAFF.

The V and J genes are TRBV25-1 and TRBJ1-4; tentatively, D is TRBD1 (5 bases). Germline V gene sequence: CDR1 MGHDK, CDR2 SYGVNS. V lost 4 bases and J 2 bases, leaving 11 bases between the germline ends. The CDR3 is 15 residues long. The CDR3 DNA is TGTGCCAGCAGTGCTGGGGGGTCCACTAATGAAAAACTGTTTTTT. Translating gives CASSAGGSTNEKLFF.

The genes are TRBV4-1 and TRBJ2-1; D remains unclear. There are 14 residues in the CDR3. Trimming shortened V by 0 bases and J by 5 bases, and 8 bases separated the two germline ends. CDR1 is MGHRA, CDR2 YSYEKL, per germline. As DNA, the CDR3 is TGCGCCAGCAGCCAAGAGGGTGGCGACAATGAGCAGTTCTTC. As protein: CASSQEGGDNEQFF.

The rearrangement joins TRBV18 to TRBJ1-2; no definite D call. With 2 bases removed from V and 2 bases from J, the gap between germline ends came to 12 bases. The CDR3 consists of 15 residues. The germline V gene has CDR1 KGHSH and CDR2 LQKENI. The CDR3 is CASSPAPLLNYGYTF. In nucleotides, the CDR3 is TGTGCCAGCTCACCAGCCCCTCTACTAAACTATGGCTACACCTTC. Drawing the rest from reference TRBV18 and TRBJ1-2, the complete variable domain is NAGVMQNPRHLVRRRGQEARLRCSPMKGHSHVYWYRQLPEEGLKFMVYLQKENIIDESGMPKERFSAEFPKEGPSILRIQQVVRGDSAAYFCASSPAPLLNYGYTFGSGTRLTVV.

This clone was counted between two and nine times. The chain joins TRBV7-2 to TRBJ1-1; D is unclear. This CDR3 is 15 amino acids long. CDR1 SGHTA and CDR2 FQGNSA come from the germline V gene. V was cut by 3 bases and J by 1 base, with 12 bases left in between. CDR3 bases: TGTGCCAGCAGCTTTCGGGCGGGTGGGAACACTGAAGCTTTCTTT. Its protein is CASSFRAGGNTEAFF.

The chain has TRBV9 and TRBJ2-2; 7 positions match TRBD1. CDR1 is SGDLS, CDR2 YYNGEE, per germline. CDR3 length: 17 amino acids. The V segment lost 3 bases and the J segment 4 bases; nucleotides outside the gene matches: 12. In DNA form, the CDR3 reads TGTGCCAGCAGCGACCTAGGGGGCAGCTGGGGCACCGGGGAGCTGTTTTTT. Residues: CASSDLGGSWGTGELFF.

This clone was seen only a few times. The rearrangement links TRBV7-3 to TRBJ1-1; TRBD1 is a possible D gene (5 bases). V lost 4 bases to trimming and J lost 4 bases, with 19 bases between them. Per the germline V gene, CDR1 is SGHTA and CDR2 is FQGTGA. This CDR3 comprises 16 residues. CDR3 region: CASSSSVGSGGTEAFF. CDR3 bases: TGTGCCAGCAGCTCCTCCGTAGGCTCCGGGGGCACTGAAGCTTTCTTT. Variable domain in full (rest from reference TRBV7-3 and TRBJ1-1): GAGVSQTPSNKVTEKGKYVELRCDPISGHTALYWYRQSLGQGPEFLIYFQGTGAADDSGLPNDRFFAVRPEGSVSTLKIQRTERGDSAVYLCASSSSVGSGGTEAFFGQGTRLTVV.

V is TRBV18 and J is TRBJ1-2; tentatively, D is TRBD1 (5 bases). The CDR3 length is 16 residues. Germline V CDR1 and CDR2: KGHSH, LQKENI. V lost 0 bases, J lost 1 base, and 12 bases lay in between. For the CDR3, the DNA is TGTGCCAGCTCACCACCCGGGACGGCTGGTAACTATGGCTACACCTTC. Translated, it gives CASSPPGTAGNYGYTF.